This entry lists 5 T cell receptor beta chains sequenced from one sample in a study of CDR3 diversity in severe acne. TCRdb processed the PCR reads anew with MiXCR; each CDR3 protein has one entry. The sample contains tens of thousands of distinct CDR3 sequences, 45% to 55% of which appear only once. The sequenced material came from blood. The receptors shown here come from a male donor in good health, without acne.

The genes are TRBV25-1 and TRBJ1-1; a possible D gene is TRBD1 (6 bases). This CDR3 has 13 residues. Trimming left V 3 bases short and J 10 bases short, with 15 bases between. The germline gives CDR1 MGHDK, CDR2 SYGVNS. In DNA form, the CDR3 reads TGTGCCAGCAGTGAGTCCGGGGCCAGGGGAGCTTTCTTT. Encoded protein: CASSESGARGAFF.

The genes are TRBV7-3 and TRBJ2-7, with 8 bases fitting TRBD2. CDR1 SGHTA and CDR2 FQGTGA come from the germline V gene. Trimming cost V 6 bases and J 6 bases; bases outside gene matches: 7. The CDR3 has 13 residues. CDR3 loop: CASRPSGGSEQYF. The DNA for the CDR3 is TGTGCCAGCAGACCCAGCGGGGGCTCCGAGCAGTACTTC.

The chain carries TRBV4-1 and TRBJ2-5, with D hard to call. This CDR3 has 14 amino acids. In germline, CDR1 is MGHRA, CDR2 YSYEKL. With 0 bases removed from V and 5 bases from J, the gap between germline ends came to 10 bases. CDR3 sequence (DNA): TGCGCCAGCAGCCAAGAGCGTACACCCGAGACCCAGTACTTC. Its translation is CASSQERTPETQYF.

This clonotype was picked up many times. V usage is TRBV19 and J usage is TRBJ2-3; D gene ambiguous. The V end lost 4 bases, the J end lost 2 bases, and 4 bases lay between the germline ends. Germline CDR1 and CDR2: LNHDA and SQIVND (reference sequence). This CDR3 spans 12 amino acids. The CDR3 spells CASSKITDTQYF. The DNA for the CDR3 is TGTGCCAGTAGTAAAATCACAGATACGCAGTATTTT.

This clonotype was observed many times. The chain employs TRBV19 and TRBJ1-1; TRBD1 agrees at 7 bases. Germline values: CDR1 LNHDA, CDR2 SQIVND (reference sequence). V was clipped by 5 bases and J by 0 bases; unmatched bases: 21. The CDR3 spans 20 residues. The CDR3: CASSAVRQGSRAWVNTEAFF. DNA for the CDR3: TGTGCCAGTAGTGCGGTCAGACAGGGCTCTAGGGCCTGGGTGAACACTGAAGCTTTCTTT.